This TCR beta chain was captured in a study of cytomegalovirus exposure and HLA in healthy donors. On the study more broadly: It was reported in a later analysis that the same platform had been used for the approximately 120 validation repertoires as for the 550 to 700 first-cohort repertoires.

This CDR3 region has 15 residues. CDR1 and CDR2 from the germline V gene are MNHEY and SVGAGI. V dropped 7 bases and J dropped 2; count of bases not matched to a gene: 7. On this clone: The antigen is not known.

General observations from the study: According to a subsequent analysis, TCR clusters from the first cohort were inclined to appear together in the 110 or so validation repertoires. There were around 160 TCR beta chains listed as cytomegalovirus-associated.

TCRdb keeps only in-frame clones here, not all; method: immunoSEQ multiplex PCR. The sample includes approximately 210,000 clones, 86% seen only once; the top ten take over 1.1%. The donors were in the roughly 110-subject validation cohort; that cohort was separate from the approximately 730-subject first cohort. V and J are TRBV6-5 and TRBJ1-3; TRBD1 aligns across 8 bases. Specimen: PBMCs. The TCR comes from a woman between 18 and 30 years old in good health and CMV-seronegative. The chain's CDR3 is CASKPQGAAGNTIYF. For the CDR3, the DNA is TGTGCCAGCAAGCCGCAGGGGGCGGCTGGAAACACCATATATTTT.